The source of this TCR beta chain is a study of blood T cells in healthy people across ages. Overall study results and limits: Possibly confounding the expanded clonotype changes was the fact that donor CMV status was unknown.

Germline CDR1 and CDR2: SNHLY and FYNNEI. CDR3 length: 13 residues. Trimming took 3 bases from V and 1 from J, leaving 7 bases between them. A J-beta primer mix and a sample-barcoded 5' primer were used in a second PCR of about 7 to 12 cycles. From the 5' RACE reads, TCRdb called clonotypes with MiXCR, one entry per CDR3 protein. The table includes over 1,500,000 distinct CDR3 sequences, roughly 50% detected once. This clonotype was found many times. Its matching antigen is unknown. The rearrangement links TRBV2 to TRBJ2-7; D is unclear. The receptor was derived from a woman in her 40s in good health. The sequenced sample was blood. DNA for the CDR3: TGTGCCAGCAGTGAGGACGGATCCTACGAGCAGTACTTC. Translating it yields CASSEDGSYEQYF.